Listed below are T cell receptor beta chains from one sample, sequenced in a study of spatial heterogeneity in lung cancer. MiXCR, run by TCRdb on the 5' RACE reads, gives a single entry per CDR3 protein. Here the sample spans about 50,000 distinct CDR3 sequences, about 7.6% being singletons. The sample consisted of PBMCs, taken at surgery. The origin of the receptors is a female donor with early-stage non-small cell lung cancer. The CDR3 runs from the conserved cysteine through the conserved F or W. The order of the fields is D gene, J gene, clone size, CDR3 length, V gene, CDR3 DNA, CDR3 protein. A D gene is named only where the DNA matches it firmly. Expanded clones are given a class, and other clones once, few, many or no size at all.

. | TRBJ2-7 | few | 13 | TRBV6-5 | TGTGCCAGCAGTCTCCAGGACAGCCCCGAGCAGTACTTC | CASSLQDSPEQYF
TRBD2 | TRBJ2-7 | . | 14 | TRBV29-1 | TGCAGCGTAGCCCGGGGAGGGAATTCCTACGAGCAGTACTTC | CSVARGGNSYEQYF
. | TRBJ2-7 | many | 14 | TRBV6-1 | TGTGCCAGCAGTGAAGCGCGGGGCAGCTACGAGCAGTACTTC | CASSEARGSYEQYF
TRBD1 | TRBJ2-2 | . | 16 | TRBV7-2 | TGTGCCAGCAGCTATCGACGGGGGACAGGGGTCGGGGAGCTGTTTTTT | CASSYRRGTGVGELFF
TRBD1 | TRBJ1-1 | few | 15 | TRBV7-2 | TGTGCCAGCAGCCCCCGGGACAGGCAAGCCACTGAAGCTTTCTTT | CASSPRDRQATEAFF
. | TRBJ1-3 | . | 15 | TRBV20-1 | TGCAGTGCTAGGGGGACACCCAGCTCTGGAAACACCATATATTTT | CSARGTPSSGNTIYF
TRBD1 | TRBJ1-1 | many | 14 | TRBV7-8 | TGTGCCAGCAGCTGGCTCTCCGGGACAGGAGAAGCTTTCTTT | CASSWLSGTGEAFF
. | TRBJ2-2 | few | 15 | TRBV20-1 | TGCAGTGCTAGAAAGGCGGGGACGGTCACCGGGGAGCTGTTTTTT | CSARKAGTVTGELFF
. | TRBJ2-5 | . | 11 | TRBV6-6 | TGTGCCAGCAGGAACAGGGAGACCCAGTACTTC | CASRNRETQYF
TRBD1 | TRBJ1-6 | . | 15 | TRBV4-3 | TGCGCCAGCAGCCAAGGACAGGGGGGACATTCACCCCTCCACTTT | CASSQGQGGHSPLHF
. | TRBJ2-7 | . | 15 | TRBV30 | TGTGCCTGGAGTAAAGGGGGGGGATTTCTCAACGAGCAGTACTTC | CAWSKGGGFLNEQYF
. | TRBJ2-1 | few | 13 | TRBV29-1 | TGCAGCGTTGACGAGGGAACGATTGATGAGCAGTTCTTC | CSVDEGTIDEQFF
. | TRBJ1-1 | . | 16 | TRBV5-1 | TGCGCCAGCAGCCCGGGCGGGGGCGGGCGATGGACTGAAGCTTTCTTT | CASSPGGGGRWTEAFF
. | TRBJ2-7 | few | 13 | TRBV6-2/TRBV6-3 | TGTGCCAGCAGTAACGTGGCCTCCTACGAGCAGTACTTC | CASSNVASYEQYF
TRBD1 | TRBJ1-3 | . | 17 | TRBV7-2 | TGTGCCAGCAGCTTAGTAGGACTACAGGGGGCTGGAAACACCATATATTTT | CASSLVGLQGAGNTIYF
TRBD1 | TRBJ1-1 | many | 14 | TRBV2 | TGTGCCAGCAATCGGGACAGGGACGATACTGAAGCTTTCTTT | CASNRDRDDTEAFF
. | TRBJ1-2 | few | 16 | TRBV4-1 | TGCGCCAGCAGCCAAGAGTCCGGCATCCCGCTCTATGGCTACACCTTC | CASSQESGIPLYGYTF